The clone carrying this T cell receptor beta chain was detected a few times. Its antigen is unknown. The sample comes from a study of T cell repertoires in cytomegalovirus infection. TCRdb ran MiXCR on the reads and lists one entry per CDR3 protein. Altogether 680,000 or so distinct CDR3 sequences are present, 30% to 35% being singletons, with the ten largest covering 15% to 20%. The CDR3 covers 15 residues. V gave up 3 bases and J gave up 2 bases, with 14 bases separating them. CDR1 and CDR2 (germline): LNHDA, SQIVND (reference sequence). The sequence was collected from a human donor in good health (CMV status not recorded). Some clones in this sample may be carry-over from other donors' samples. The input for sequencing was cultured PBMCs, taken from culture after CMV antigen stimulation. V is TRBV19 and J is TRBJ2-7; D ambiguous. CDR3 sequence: CASSIKGDSAYEQYF. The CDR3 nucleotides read TGTGCCAGTAGTATTAAGGGTGACTCAGCCTACGAGCAGTACTTC.